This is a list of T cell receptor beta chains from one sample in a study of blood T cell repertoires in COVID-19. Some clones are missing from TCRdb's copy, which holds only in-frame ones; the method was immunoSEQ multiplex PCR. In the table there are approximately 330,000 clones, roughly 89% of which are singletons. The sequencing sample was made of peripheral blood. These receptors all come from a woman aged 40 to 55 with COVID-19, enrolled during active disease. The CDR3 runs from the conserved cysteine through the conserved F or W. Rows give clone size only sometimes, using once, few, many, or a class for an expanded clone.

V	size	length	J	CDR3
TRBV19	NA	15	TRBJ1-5	CASSIGNRDSQPQHF
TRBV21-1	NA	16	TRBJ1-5	CASSKTDSVSNQPQHF
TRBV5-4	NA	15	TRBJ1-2	CASSADREKNYGYTF
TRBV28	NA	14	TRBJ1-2	CASSLSAPNYGYTF
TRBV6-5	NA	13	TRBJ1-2	CASSSQGASGYTF
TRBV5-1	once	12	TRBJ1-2	CASSLPDRSYTF
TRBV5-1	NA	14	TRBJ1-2	CASGPAGANYGYTF
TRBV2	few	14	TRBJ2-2	CASRGQINTGELFF
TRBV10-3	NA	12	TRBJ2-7	CASRTLSYEQYF
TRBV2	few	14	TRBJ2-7	CASLGGLKAYEQYF
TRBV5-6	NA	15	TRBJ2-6	CASSQGTVGANVLTF
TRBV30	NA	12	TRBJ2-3	CAWSALIGSQYF
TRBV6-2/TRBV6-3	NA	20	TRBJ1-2	CASSYSDLGDRGPPNYGYTF
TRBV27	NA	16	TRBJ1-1	CASSRKTGGGNTEAFF
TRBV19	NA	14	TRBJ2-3	CASRMGPSTDTQYF
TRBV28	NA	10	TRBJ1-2	CATGGYGYTF
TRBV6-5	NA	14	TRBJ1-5	CASNLNRGGQPQHF
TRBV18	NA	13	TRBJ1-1	CASSPPGDTEAFF